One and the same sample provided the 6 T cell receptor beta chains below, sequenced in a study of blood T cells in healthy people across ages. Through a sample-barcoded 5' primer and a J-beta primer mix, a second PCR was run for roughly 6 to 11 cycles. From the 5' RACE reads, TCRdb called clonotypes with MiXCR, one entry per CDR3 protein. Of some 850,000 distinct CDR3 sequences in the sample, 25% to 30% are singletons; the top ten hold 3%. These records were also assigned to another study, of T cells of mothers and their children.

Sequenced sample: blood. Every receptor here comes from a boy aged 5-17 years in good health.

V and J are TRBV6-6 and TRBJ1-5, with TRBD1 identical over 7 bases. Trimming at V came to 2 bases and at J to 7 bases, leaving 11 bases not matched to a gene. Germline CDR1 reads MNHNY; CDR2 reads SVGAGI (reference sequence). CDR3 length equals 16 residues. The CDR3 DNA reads TGTGCCAGCAGTTACGGGGCCCTGACAGGGAGCCAGCCCCAGCATTTT. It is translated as CASSYGALTGSQPQHF.

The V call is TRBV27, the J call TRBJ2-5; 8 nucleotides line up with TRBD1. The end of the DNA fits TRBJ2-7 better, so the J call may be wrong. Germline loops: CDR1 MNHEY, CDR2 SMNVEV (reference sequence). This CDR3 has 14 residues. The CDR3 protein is CASSLWTGNYEQYF. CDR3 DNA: TGTGCCAGCAGTTTATGGACAGGGAACTACGAGCAGTACTTC.

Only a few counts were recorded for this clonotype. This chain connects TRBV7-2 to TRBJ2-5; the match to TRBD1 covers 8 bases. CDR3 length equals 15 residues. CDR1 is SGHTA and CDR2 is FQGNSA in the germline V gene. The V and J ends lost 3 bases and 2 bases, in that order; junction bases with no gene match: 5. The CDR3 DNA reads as TGTGCCAGCAGCTTGTGGGACAGGCCGCAAGAGACCCAGTACTTC. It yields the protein CASSLWDRPQETQYF.

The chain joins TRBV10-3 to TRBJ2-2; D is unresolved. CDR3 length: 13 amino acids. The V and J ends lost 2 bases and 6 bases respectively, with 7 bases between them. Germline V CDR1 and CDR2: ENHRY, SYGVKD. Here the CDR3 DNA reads TGTGCCATCAGTGAGGTCGCCGCCGGGGAGCTGTTTTTT. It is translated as CAISEVAAGELFF.

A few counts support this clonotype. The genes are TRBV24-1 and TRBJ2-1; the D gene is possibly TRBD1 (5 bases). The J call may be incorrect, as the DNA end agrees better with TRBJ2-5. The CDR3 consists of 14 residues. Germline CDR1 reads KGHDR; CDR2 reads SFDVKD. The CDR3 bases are TGTGCCACCAGTGATGTTGGACAACAGGAGACCCAGTACTTC. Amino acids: CATSDVGQQETQYF.

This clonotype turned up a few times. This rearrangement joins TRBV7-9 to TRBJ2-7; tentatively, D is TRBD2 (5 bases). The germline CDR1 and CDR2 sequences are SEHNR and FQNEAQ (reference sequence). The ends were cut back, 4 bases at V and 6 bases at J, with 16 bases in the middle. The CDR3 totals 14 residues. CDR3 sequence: CASSSHLDSSEQYF. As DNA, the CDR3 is TGTGCCAGCAGCTCGCATTTGGACTCGTCCGAGCAGTACTTC.